The following is a T cell receptor beta chain sequence with its context. Antigen: not known. Germline values: CDR1 SEHNR, CDR2 FQNEAQ (reference sequence). This CDR3 is 12 amino acids long. The record originates from a study of monozygotic twins with inflammatory bowel disease. Regarding the study as a whole: The study supported no single strong signal or clonotype linked to IBD.

Blood was collected, roughly 2.7 ml per donor. Template switching appended UMIs that held a 6-nucleotide sample barcode. TCRdb reprocessed the 5' RACE reads and keeps a single row for each CDR3 protein, giving no DNA. In all, the sample yields about 450,000 distinct CDR3 sequences. This sequence was found in a human donor with ulcerative colitis or Crohn's disease, or a healthy co-twin of an affected twin (not recorded which). Sequenced material: blood. The chain recombines TRBV7-9 with TRBJ2-7; TCRdb outputs TRBD1, but without DNA this stays unchecked. The CDR3 reads CASSAGQYEQYF.